The 4 T cell receptor beta chains in this list originate from one sample, sequenced in a study of blood T cell repertoires in COVID-19. Sequencing was performed with immunoSEQ multiplex PCR; in TCRdb, only in-frame clones are kept and a portion is missing. The top ten clones hold 2.5% to 3% of a sample with some 200,000 clones, less than 90% of them seen once. The specimen was PBMCs or T cells enriched from blood (not recorded which). The receptors shown here come from a woman aged 30 to 39 who had recovered from COVID-19.

Written as DNA, the CDR3 is TGTGCCAGCAGCTTAGTTCGGGGGAGCGACACTGAAGCTTTCTTT. Protein sequence: CASSLVRGSDTEAFF. The chain employs TRBV11-2 and TRBJ1-1; tentatively, D is TRBD1 (5 bases). Looked up from germline, CDR1 is SGHAT and CDR2 is FQNNGV. The CDR3 has 15 amino acids. The V and J ends lost 1 base and 3 bases respectively, with 12 bases between them. The variable domain in full, completed from reference TRBV11-2 and TRBJ1-1, reads EAGVAQSPRYKIIEKRQSVAFWCNPISGHATLYWYQQILGQGPKLLIQFQNNGVVDDSQLPKDRFSAERLKGVDSTLKIQPAKLEDSAVYLCASSLVRGSDTEAFFGQGTRLTVV.

The chain couples TRBV29-1 to TRBJ1-2, with no clear D. The V gene's germline CDR1 is SQVTM and CDR2 ANQGSEA. Trimming pared 5 bases from V and 4 bases from J, leaving 5 bases between. The CDR3 consists of 10 residues. This CDR3 is CSVSRYGYTF. In DNA form, the CDR3 reads TGCAGCGTTTCCCGCTATGGCTACACCTTC. Complete variable domain (other parts from reference TRBV29-1 and TRBJ1-2): SAVISQKPSRDICQRGTSLTIQCQVDSQVTMMFWYRQQPGQSLTLIATANQGSEATYESGFVIDKFPISRPNLTFSTLTVSNMSPEDSSIYLCSVSRYGYTFGSGTRLTVV.

V and J are TRBV6-4 and TRBJ2-3, with D possibly being TRBD1 (5 bases). The V end was cut by 4 bases, the J end by 6 bases, with 11 bases between. From germline, CDR1 is MRHNA and CDR2 SNTAGT. The CDR3 loop spans 13 amino acids. CDR3 residues: CASSGFRGDTQYF. CDR3 nucleotide sequence: TGTGCCAGCAGTGGATTTAGGGGCGATACGCAGTATTTT.

In this sample, this clone turned up a few times. The chain employs TRBV6-5 and TRBJ2-3; weak D call: TRBD1 (6 bases). The CDR3 loop spans 13 amino acids. The germline V gene encodes CDR1 MNHEY and CDR2 SVGAGI. Trimming shortened V by 10 bases and J by 6 bases, and 17 bases separated the two germline ends. The CDR3 region is CATRRGKVDTQYF. DNA for the CDR3: TGTGCCACCAGAAGGGGGAAAGTGGATACGCAGTATTTT.